This T cell receptor beta chain was retrieved from a study of TET2 disruption in CD19-targeted CAR T cells (dated by TCRdb to about 2018). A note on the overall study: No additional inclusion criteria were applied, and the number of samples was determined by the original clinical trial design and by sample availability.

A note on this clone: Its antigen has not been determined.

The label giving this sample's treatment or condition can be read as: autologous CTL019 cells: CD19 CAR with 4-1BB and CD3 zeta domains. TCR zeta and 4-1BB costimulatory signaling domains were built into the CD19 CAR. Leukapheresis was used to collect T cells from peripheral blood for manufacturing CTL019. The DNeasy Blood and Tissue Kit was used to extract genomic DNA from pre-infusion T cells, peripheral blood, or sorted post-infusion T cells. The immunoSEQ assay was used to perform TCR beta chain deep sequencing. The source study handled its data this way. Only productive TCR beta rearrangements were used to calculate clonotype frequencies. Here the immuneACCESS table is served through TCRdb, limited to in-frame sequences with V and J called. Missing clones are a known gap in these copies; in checked studies unresolved V genes cover under half, and the rest lacks a known reason. Clone size and V and J calls were adopted from that table, with D and trimming inferred from the DNA. This specimen's table enumerates 20,000 to 30,000 clones. The ten largest clones take up under 2.5% of the sample.

Overall study outcomes, separate from this receptor: Conclusions about the patient's CAR T cells rested on extensive analysis of a single subject.

Sequenced material: CD8- CAR+ T cells sorted from cultured blood T cells, taken for CD19 CAR T cell therapy. According to the study, the label for this sample's cell subset or site signals: CD8-negative CAR-positive T cells from the infusion product. This TCR derives from a man between 65 and 85 years old with chronic lymphocytic leukemia.

The CDR3 in this case is CAISESTADLGTEAFF. CDR3 DNA, as far as it was read: TGTGCCATCAGTGAGTCGACAGCCGATCTAGGCACTGAA. The V and J genes are TRBV10-3 and TRBJ1-1; TRBD1 is a possible D gene, resting on 5 matching bases. Coverage ceases 3 residues before the CDR3 finishes, and the germline J gene fills in the end. From the cysteine through the phenylalanine, the CDR3 covers 16 amino acids. Sequencing covers 39 bases of the CDR3, shown here with the frame starting at base 1. Taken from the germline V gene, the CDR1 and CDR2 loops are ENHRY and SYGVKD. At the junction V is shortened by 0 bases and J by 4 bases, with 15 bases in between.